This is a list of T cell receptor beta chains from one sample in a study of T cells in severe cutaneous drug reactions. TCRdb processed the multiplex PCR reads again and assigns one entry to each CDR3 protein, with no DNA. This sample's table reports around 20,000 distinct CDR3 sequences. Sample: PBMCs. All receptors come from a human donor with toxic epidermal necrolysis, a severe cutaneous drug reaction. The CDR3 runs from the conserved cysteine through the conserved F or W. Each record gives: clone size, V gene, CDR3 length, J gene, CDR3 protein. The size field is filled for only some rows; it gives once, few, many or a size class.

abundance: NA
v_gene: TRBV7-9
len: 15
j_gene: TRBJ2-5
CDR3aa: CASSLAPRIEETQYF

abundance: NA
v_gene: TRBV27
len: 14
j_gene: TRBJ1-1
CDR3aa: CASSLRLSNTEAFF

abundance: NA
v_gene: TRBV6-1
len: 15
j_gene: TRBJ1-3
CDR3aa: CASSPAAGIGNTIYF

abundance: medium-sized
v_gene: TRBV30
len: 14
j_gene: TRBJ1-1
CDR3aa: CAWTGGTTNTEAFF

abundance: NA
v_gene: TRBV27
len: 13
j_gene: TRBJ1-1
CDR3aa: CASSHRGDTEAFF

abundance: NA
v_gene: TRBV20-1
len: 13
j_gene: TRBJ2-1
CDR3aa: CSASPQIAYEQFF

abundance: NA
v_gene: TRBV7-2
len: 15
j_gene: TRBJ2-1
CDR3aa: CASSLEGTLYNEQFF

abundance: NA
v_gene: TRBV19
len: 16
j_gene: TRBJ2-1
CDR3aa: CASSIPYSGRGNEQFF

abundance: NA
v_gene: TRBV20-1
len: 12
j_gene: TRBJ2-7
CDR3aa: CSARERGNEQYF

abundance: NA
v_gene: TRBV7-8
len: 15
j_gene: TRBJ2-7
CDR3aa: CASSLGTSGSYEQYF

abundance: NA
v_gene: TRBV28
len: 12
j_gene: TRBJ1-1
CDR3aa: CASSFRGTEAFF

abundance: NA
v_gene: TRBV20-1
len: 14
j_gene: TRBJ1-5
CDR3aa: CSATSRDSNQPQHF

abundance: NA
v_gene: TRBV24-1
len: 18
j_gene: TRBJ2-3
CDR3aa: CAASERETGSLSTDTQYF